This T cell receptor (beta chain) derives from a study of blood T cell repertoires in COVID-19. About the research overall: T cells, B-cell-depleted T cells, or PBMCs supplied cDNA or gDNA.

The V gene's germline CDR1 is SGHNT and CDR2 YYREEE (reference sequence). The CDR3 sequence is 15 residues long. Trimming removed 3 bases from V and 2 bases from J, with 14 bases in between. Per the original data handling: Quantification of nucleated cells was approximated via reference gene primer amplification. The data were produced by immunoSEQ multiplex PCR, yet TCRdb's version contains in-frame clones alone and is incomplete. V and J calls and clone size are as listed in that table; D and trimming were resolved from the DNA. Of 200,000 to 300,000 clones listed, about 90% are singletons. Sequencing was carried out using PBMCs or T cells enriched from blood (not recorded which). The sequence derives from a woman aged 40 to 49 with acute COVID-19. The chain is built from TRBV5-4 and TRBJ1-2; no firm D call. The CDR3 nucleotides are TGTGCCAGCAGCTACCCCCGGGGAACCAACTATGGCTACACCTTC. It specifies CASSYPRGTNYGYTF.